The 9 T cell receptor beta chains listed next were all sequenced from one sample in a study of T cell changes during pregnancy in multiple sclerosis. Clones were sequenced by immunoSEQ multiplex PCR, and TCRdb holds only the in-frame ones, with some missing. This sample carries tens of thousands of clones, roughly 90% of them seen once, and the ten largest clones take less than 5.5%. Sequences were derived from peripheral blood, sampled in the second trimester of pregnancy. The receptors shown here come from a female donor in good health, enrolled as a control in a pregnancy study.

The gene calls are TRBV5-1 and TRBJ2-7; no definite D call. The ends were cut back, 4 bases at V and 0 bases at J, with 11 bases in the middle. This CDR3 region has 14 residues. Looked up from germline, CDR1 is SGHRS and CDR2 is YFSETQ. CDR3 amino acids: CASSPNSYSYEQYF. In nucleotides, the CDR3 is TGCGCCAGCAGCCCAAACAGTTACTCCTACGAGCAGTACTTC.

The V and J genes are TRBV25-1 and TRBJ2-7; 7 bases agree with TRBD1. Germline assignment: CDR1 MGHDK and CDR2 SYGVNS. V trimming: 7 bases; J trimming: 3 bases; junction bases outside the gene matches: 6. The CDR3 contains 13 residues. CDR3 amino acids: CASTRDRDYEQYF. The CDR3 DNA reads TGTGCCAGCACTAGGGACAGAGACTACGAGCAGTACTTC.

V and J are TRBV13 and TRBJ1-4; D may be TRBD1 (5 bases). Germline V gene lookup returns CDR1 PRHDT and CDR2 FYEKMQ (reference sequence). The V end was cut by 3 bases, the J end by 6 bases, with 14 bases between. This CDR3 has 15 amino acids. CDR3: CASSLPTGPDEKLFF. DNA of the CDR3: TGTGCCAGCAGCTTGCCAACAGGTCCTGATGAAAAACTGTTTTTT. The full variable domain, rest sourced from reference TRBV13 and TRBJ1-4, is AAGVIQSPRHLIKEKRETATLKCYPIPRHDTVYWYQQGPGQDPQFLISFYEKMQSDKGSIPDRFSAQQFSDYHSELNMSSLELGDSALYFCASSLPTGPDEKLFFGSGTQLSVL.

The gene calls are TRBV10-3 and TRBJ1-2; the D gene is possibly TRBD1 (6 bases). The V end lost 6 bases, the J end lost 2 bases, and 16 bases lay between the germline ends. The CDR3 covers 15 residues. Germline loops: CDR1 ENHRY, CDR2 SYGVKD. This chain's CDR3 is CAIRETGLGNYGYTF. The CDR3, as DNA: TGTGCCATCAGGGAGACAGGCTTAGGGAACTATGGCTACACCTTC.

The V and J genes are TRBV2 and TRBJ2-1; 8 positions agree with TRBD1. Germline V gives CDR1 SNHLY, CDR2 FYNNEI. The CDR3 runs 15 residues. V shed 6 bases and J 0 bases; nucleotides not matched to a gene: 4. The CDR3 sequence is CASRETGGSYNEQFF. DNA of the CDR3: TGTGCCAGCAGAGAAACAGGGGGCTCCTACAATGAGCAGTTCTTC.

The genes are TRBV10-3 and TRBJ2-1, with 10 positions matching TRBD1. Looked up from germline, CDR1 is ENHRY and CDR2 is SYGVKD. J lost 0 bases, V lost 6 bases, and 5 bases had no gene match. The CDR3 contains 16 residues. The CDR3, as DNA: TGTGCCATCAGAGGGACAGGGGAAAGCTCCTACAATGAGCAGTTCTTC. Amino acid sequence: CAIRGTGESSYNEQFF.

This sequence joins TRBV11-1 and TRBJ1-2; D is uncertain. V dropped 5 bases and J dropped 5 bases, with 12 bases sitting between them. CDR3 length equals 13 residues. Per germline, CDR1 SGHAT and CDR2 FQDESV (reference sequence). CDR3 DNA sequence: TGTGCCAGCAGCCATAAAAACGGGTATGGCTACACCTTC. This codes for CASSHKNGYGYTF.

J is TRBJ2-1 and V is TRBV5-1; 12 bases are shared with TRBD2. J lost 6 bases, V lost 0 bases, and 1 base had no gene match. Germline loops: CDR1 SGHRS, CDR2 YFSETQ. CDR3 size: 15 residues. The CDR3 here is CASSLETSGSNEQFF. CDR3 coding DNA: TGCGCCAGCAGCTTGGAGACTAGCGGGAGCAATGAGCAGTTCTTC.

V gene TRBV5-1 combines with J gene TRBJ1-3; D perhaps matches TRBD1 (6 bases). The V gene's germline CDR1 is SGHRS and CDR2 YFSETQ. Trimming cost V 0 bases and J 4 bases, with 11 bases left between them. The CDR3 consists of 15 residues. CDR3 sequence (DNA): TGCGCCAGCAGCTTGGCCGGGACACTCGGAAACACCATATATTTT. This encodes CASSLAGTLGNTIYF. Full variable domain (rest looked up from reference TRBV5-1 and TRBJ1-3): KAGVTQTPRYLIKTRGQQVTLSCSPISGHRSVSWYQQTPGQGLQFLFEYFSETQRNKGNFPGRFSGRQFSNSRSEMNVSTLELGDSALYLCASSLAGTLGNTIYFGEGSWLTVV.